The entry below gives a single T cell receptor beta chain sequence along with its context. Germline-derived CDR1 and CDR2 are MNHEY and SVGAGI. The CDR3 has 17 residues. These data belong to a study of T cells expressing NK-cell markers. Reprocessing the 5' RACE reads, TCRdb reports a single entry for every CDR3 protein and omits DNA. This sample contains 200,000 to 300,000 distinct CDR3 sequences. The rearrangement links TRBV6-5 to TRBJ2-1; with no DNA, the TCRdb D assignment of TRBD2 cannot be verified. The sequence came from a man aged 18 to 30 in good health. Sequencing was performed on blood T cells: a sorted CD56 or NKG2C T cell subset, CD4+ or CD8+ T cells, or bulk PBMC T cells (not recorded which). CDR3 in amino acids: CASSLLLAGSSYNEQFF.